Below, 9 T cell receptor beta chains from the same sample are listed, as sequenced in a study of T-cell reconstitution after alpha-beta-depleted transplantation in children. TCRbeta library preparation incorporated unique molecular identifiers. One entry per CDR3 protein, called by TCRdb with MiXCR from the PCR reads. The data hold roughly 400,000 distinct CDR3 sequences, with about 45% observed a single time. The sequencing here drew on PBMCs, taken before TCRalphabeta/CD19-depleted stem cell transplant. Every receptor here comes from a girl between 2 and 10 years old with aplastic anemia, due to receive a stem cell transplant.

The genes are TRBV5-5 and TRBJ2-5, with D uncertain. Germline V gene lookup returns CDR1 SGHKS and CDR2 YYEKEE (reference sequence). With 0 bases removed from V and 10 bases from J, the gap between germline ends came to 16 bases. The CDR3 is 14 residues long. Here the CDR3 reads CASSLGGAGRDQYF. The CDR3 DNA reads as TGTGCCAGCAGCTTGGGCGGAGCAGGTAGAGACCAGTACTTC.

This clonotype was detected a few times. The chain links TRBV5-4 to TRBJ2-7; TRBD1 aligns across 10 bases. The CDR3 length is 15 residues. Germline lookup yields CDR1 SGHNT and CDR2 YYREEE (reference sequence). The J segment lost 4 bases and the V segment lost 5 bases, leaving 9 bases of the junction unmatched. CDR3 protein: CASSLRGDRGYEQYF. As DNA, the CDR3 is TGTGCCAGCAGTTTACGCGGGGACAGGGGATACGAGCAGTACTTC.

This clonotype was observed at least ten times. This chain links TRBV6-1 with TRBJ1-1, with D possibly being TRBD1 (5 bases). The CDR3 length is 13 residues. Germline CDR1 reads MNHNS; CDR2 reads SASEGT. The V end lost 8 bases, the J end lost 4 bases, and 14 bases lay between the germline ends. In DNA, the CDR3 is TGTGCCAGCCGACCCTACGGGGCCACTGAAGCTTTCTTT. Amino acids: CASRPYGATEAFF.

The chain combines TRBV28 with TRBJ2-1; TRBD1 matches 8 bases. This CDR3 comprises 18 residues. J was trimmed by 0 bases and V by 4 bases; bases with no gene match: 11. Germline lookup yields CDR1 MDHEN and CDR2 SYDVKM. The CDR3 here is CASSSLPGQGSSYNEQFF. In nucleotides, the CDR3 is TGTGCCAGCAGTTCCCTTCCTGGACAGGGCAGCTCCTACAATGAGCAGTTCTTC.

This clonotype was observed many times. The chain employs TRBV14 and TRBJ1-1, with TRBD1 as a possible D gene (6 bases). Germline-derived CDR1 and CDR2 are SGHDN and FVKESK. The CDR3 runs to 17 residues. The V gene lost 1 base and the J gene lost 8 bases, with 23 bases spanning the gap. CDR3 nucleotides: TGTGCCAGCAGCCAAGTTGCGGGTAATTGGCCAGGGGACGAAGCTTTCTTT. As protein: CASSQVAGNWPGDEAFF. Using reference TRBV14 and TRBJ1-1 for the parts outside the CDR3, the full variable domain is EAGVTQFPSHSVIEKGQTVTLRCDPISGHDNLYWYRRVMGKEIKFLLHFVKESKQDESGMPNNRFLAERTGGTYSTLKVQPAELEDSGVYFCASSQVAGNWPGDEAFFGQGTRLTVV.

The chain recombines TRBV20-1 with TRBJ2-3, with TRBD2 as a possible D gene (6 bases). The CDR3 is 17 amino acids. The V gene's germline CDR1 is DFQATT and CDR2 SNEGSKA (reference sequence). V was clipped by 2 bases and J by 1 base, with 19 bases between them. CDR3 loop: CSARYRDSIPGTDTQYF. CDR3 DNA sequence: TGCAGTGCTAGATACCGGGACTCCATCCCGGGCACAGATACGCAGTATTTT.

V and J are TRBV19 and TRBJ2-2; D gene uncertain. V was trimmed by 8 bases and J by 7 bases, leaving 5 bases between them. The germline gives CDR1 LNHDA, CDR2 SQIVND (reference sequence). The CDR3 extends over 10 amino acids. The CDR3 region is CASRSGELFF. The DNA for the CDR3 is TGTGCCAGTCGGAGCGGGGAGCTGTTTTTT.

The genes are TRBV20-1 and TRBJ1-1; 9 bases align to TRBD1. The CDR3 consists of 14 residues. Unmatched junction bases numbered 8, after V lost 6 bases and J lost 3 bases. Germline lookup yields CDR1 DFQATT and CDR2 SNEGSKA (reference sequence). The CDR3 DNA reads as TGCAGTGCGGGACAGGGTTTTTTGGACACTGAAGCTTTCTTT. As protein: CSAGQGFLDTEAFF.

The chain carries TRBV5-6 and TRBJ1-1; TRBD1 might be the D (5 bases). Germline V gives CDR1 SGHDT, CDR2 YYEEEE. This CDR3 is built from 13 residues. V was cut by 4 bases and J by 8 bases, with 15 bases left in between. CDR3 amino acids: CASSDTLGVEAFF. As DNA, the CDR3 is TGTGCCAGCAGCGATACCTTAGGGGTGGAAGCTTTCTTT.